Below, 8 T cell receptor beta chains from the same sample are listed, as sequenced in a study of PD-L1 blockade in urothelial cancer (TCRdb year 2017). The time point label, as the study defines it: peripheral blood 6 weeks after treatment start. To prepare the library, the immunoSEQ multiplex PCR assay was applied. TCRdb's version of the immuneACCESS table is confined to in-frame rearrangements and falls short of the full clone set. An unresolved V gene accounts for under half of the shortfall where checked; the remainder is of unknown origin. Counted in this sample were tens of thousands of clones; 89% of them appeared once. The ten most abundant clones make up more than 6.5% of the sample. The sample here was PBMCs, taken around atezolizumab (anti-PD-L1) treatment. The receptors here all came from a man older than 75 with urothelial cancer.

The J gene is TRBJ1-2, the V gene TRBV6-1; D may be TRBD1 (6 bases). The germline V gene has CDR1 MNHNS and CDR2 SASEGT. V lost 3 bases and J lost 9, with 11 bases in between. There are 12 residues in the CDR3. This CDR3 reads CASSDRGRSYTF. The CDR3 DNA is TGTGCCAGCAGTGACAGGGGAAGGAGCTACACCTTC.

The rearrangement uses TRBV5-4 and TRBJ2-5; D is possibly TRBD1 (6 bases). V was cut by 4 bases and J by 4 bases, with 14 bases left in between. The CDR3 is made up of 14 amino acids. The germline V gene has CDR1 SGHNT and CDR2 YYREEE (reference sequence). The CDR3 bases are TGTGCCAGCAGCCCTAAGACAGGAGGAGAGACCCAGTACTTC. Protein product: CASSPKTGGETQYF.

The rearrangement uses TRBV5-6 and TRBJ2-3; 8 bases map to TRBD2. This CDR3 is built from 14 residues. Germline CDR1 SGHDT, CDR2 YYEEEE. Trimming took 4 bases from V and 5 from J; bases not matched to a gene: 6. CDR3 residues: CASSEGLVLDTQYF. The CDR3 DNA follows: TGTGCCAGCAGCGAGGGACTAGTATTAGATACGCAGTATTTT.

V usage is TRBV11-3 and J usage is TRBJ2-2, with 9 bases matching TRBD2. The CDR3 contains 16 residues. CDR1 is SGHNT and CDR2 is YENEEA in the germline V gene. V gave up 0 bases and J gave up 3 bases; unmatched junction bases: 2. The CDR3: CASSLDIAGDTGELFF. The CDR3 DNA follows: TGTGCCAGCAGCTTAGATATAGCGGGAGACACCGGGGAGCTGTTTTTT.

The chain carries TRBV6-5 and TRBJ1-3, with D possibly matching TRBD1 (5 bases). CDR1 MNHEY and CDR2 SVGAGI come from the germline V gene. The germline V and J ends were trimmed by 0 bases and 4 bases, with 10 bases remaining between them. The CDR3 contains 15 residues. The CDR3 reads CASSYSIAGGNTIYF. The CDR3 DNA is TGTGCCAGCAGTTACTCGATCGCAGGGGGAAACACCATATATTTT.

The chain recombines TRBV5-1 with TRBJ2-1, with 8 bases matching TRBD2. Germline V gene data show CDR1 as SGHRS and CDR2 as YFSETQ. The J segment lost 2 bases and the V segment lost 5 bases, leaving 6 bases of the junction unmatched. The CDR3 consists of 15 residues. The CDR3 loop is CASSLAGTAYNEQFF. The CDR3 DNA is TGCGCCAGCAGTTTAGCGGGAACCGCCTACAATGAGCAGTTCTTC. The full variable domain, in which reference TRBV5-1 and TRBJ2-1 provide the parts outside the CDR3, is KAGVTQTPRYLIKTRGQQVTLSCSPISGHRSVSWYQQTPGQGLQFLFEYFSETQRNKGNFPGRFSGRQFSNSRSEMNVSTLELGDSALYLCASSLAGTAYNEQFFGPGTRLTVL.

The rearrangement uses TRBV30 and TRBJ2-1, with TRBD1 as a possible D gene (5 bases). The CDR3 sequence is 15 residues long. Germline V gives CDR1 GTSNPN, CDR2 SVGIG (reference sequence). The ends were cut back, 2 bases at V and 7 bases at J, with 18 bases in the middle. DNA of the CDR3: TGTGCCTGGAGTAAGGTTAGGACAAGGGGTAATGAGCAGTTCTTC. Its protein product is CAWSKVRTRGNEQFF.

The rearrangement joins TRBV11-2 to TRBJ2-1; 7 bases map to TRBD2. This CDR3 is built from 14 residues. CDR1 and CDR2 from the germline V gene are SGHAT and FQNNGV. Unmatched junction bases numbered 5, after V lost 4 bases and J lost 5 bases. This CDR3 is CASSSASGNNEQFF. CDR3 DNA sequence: TGTGCCAGCAGCTCGGCTAGCGGTAACAATGAGCAGTTCTTC.